These 29 T cell receptor beta chains came from one sample sequenced in a study of cytomegalovirus exposure and HLA in healthy donors. A multiplex PCR was run with 60 Vbeta primers and 13 Jbeta primers. The assay was immunoSEQ multiplex PCR, and TCRdb's table has in-frame clones only and misses some. Of 90,000 to 130,000 clones listed, about 80% are singletons. Sequencing input: PBMCs. Every receptor here comes from a man in his thirties or forties in good health and CMV-seropositive.

The chain uses TRBV5-1 and TRBJ1-1, with D tentatively TRBD1 (6 bases). The CDR3 covers 13 residues. Deletions cut 4 bases from V and 1 base from J, with 8 bases between. Germline values: CDR1 SGHRS, CDR2 YFSETQ. The DNA for the CDR3 is TGCGCCAGCAGCCAGGGACAGAACACTGAAGCTTTCTTT. It codes for CASSQGQNTEAFF. The variable domain in full, completed from reference TRBV5-1 and TRBJ1-1, reads KAGVTQTPRYLIKTRGQQVTLSCSPISGHRSVSWYQQTPGQGLQFLFEYFSETQRNKGNFPGRFSGRQFSNSRSEMNVSTLELGDSALYLCASSQGQNTEAFFGQGTRLTVV.

V is TRBV18 and J is TRBJ1-4; possibly TRBD1 for D (6 bases). V was trimmed by 3 bases and J by 0 bases, leaving 11 bases between them. Germline V gives CDR1 KGHSH, CDR2 LQKENI. The length of the CDR3 is 16 residues. The CDR3 nucleotides are TGTGCCAGCTCACCCATGGACAGTGCAACTAATGAAAAACTGTTTTTT. Protein product: CASSPMDSATNEKLFF.

The chain links TRBV27 to TRBJ2-2; 9 bases are a match to TRBD2. This CDR3 comprises 17 residues. Germline CDR1 reads MNHEY; CDR2 reads SMNVEV (reference sequence). With V trimmed by 2 bases and J by 1 base, 5 bases remained unmatched. The CDR3 here is CASSLSGGLGNTGELFF. DNA for the CDR3: TGTGCCAGCAGTTTAAGCGGGGGGCTGGGGAACACCGGGGAGCTGTTTTTT.

A few counts support this clone. The J gene is TRBJ2-1, the V gene TRBV5-4; 9 bases align to TRBD2. The CDR3 covers 17 residues. Trimming at V came to 4 bases and at J to 8 bases, leaving 16 bases not matched to a gene. Germline V lookup: CDR1 SGHNT, CDR2 YYREEE (reference sequence). CDR3 amino acids: CASSPPGGAGGLDEQFF. The CDR3 nucleotides are TGTGCCAGCAGCCCACCCGGGGGAGCGGGGGGACTCGATGAGCAGTTCTTC.

Note on this clone: One end of the junction fails to match germline, which may point to a read error. J is TRBJ2-7 and V is TRBV7-9, with 11 bases identical to TRBD1. The CDR3 spans 15 residues. Per the germline V gene, CDR1 is SEHNR and CDR2 is FQNEAQ (reference sequence). The CDR3 sequence: CSSSLVDRGLGEQYF. DNA for the CDR3: TGTTCCAGCAGCTTGGTGGACAGGGGGCTTGGCGAGCAGTACTTC.

The chain carries TRBV10-2 and TRBJ2-2, with 11 bases that match TRBD2. CDR1 is WSHSY, CDR2 SAAADI, per germline. This CDR3 has 16 amino acids. With 2 bases clipped from V and 5 bases from J, the junction kept 4 bases outside the gene matches. The CDR3 DNA follows: TGCGCCAGCAGTGAGGGACTAGCGGGTGATACCGGGGAGCTGTTTTTT. It specifies CASSEGLAGDTGELFF.

This sequence joins TRBV28 and TRBJ2-7; no firm D call. Germline CDR1 MDHEN, CDR2 SYDVKM. Trimming removed 3 bases at V and 3 bases at J, with 6 bases between. The CDR3 length is 12 residues. CDR3 nucleotides: TGTGCCAGCAGTTTTGCCAGCTACGAGCAGTACTTC. It translates to CASSFASYEQYF.

V is TRBV6-5 and J is TRBJ2-7, with 9 bases matching TRBD1. The length of the CDR3 is 14 residues. Germline V lookup: CDR1 MNHEY, CDR2 SVGAGI. Unmatched junction bases numbered 8, after V lost 5 bases and J lost 6 bases. The DNA for the CDR3 is TGTGCCAGCAGTCCTCCGGGACAGGGCCTCGAGCAGTACTTC. This sequence encodes CASSPPGQGLEQYF.

This clone was seen a handful of times. The rearrangement links TRBV30 to TRBJ2-3; 10 positions agree with TRBD1. The V and J ends lost 7 bases and 6 bases, in that order; junction bases with no gene match: 7. Germline V CDR1 and CDR2: GTSNPN, SVGIG (reference sequence). This CDR3 comprises 13 residues. CDR3 sequence: CAYGTGVGDTQYF. The CDR3 DNA follows: TGTGCCTACGGGACAGGGGTCGGTGATACGCAGTATTTT.

This clone was picked up a small number of times. The V call is TRBV4-3, the J call TRBJ2-1; TRBD2 aligns across 8 bases. The CDR3 is 16 amino acids. Germline V gene data show CDR1 as LGHNA and CDR2 as YSLEER. The ends lost 4 bases at V and 10 bases at J; junction bases unmatched: 15. CDR3 loop: CASSRTIYLSGGEQFF. CDR3 DNA sequence: TGCGCCAGCAGCCGCACCATTTATTTGTCGGGGGGGGAGCAGTTCTTC.

V gene TRBV5-6 combines with J gene TRBJ1-5; D unresolved. V dropped 1 base and J dropped 0 bases, with 11 bases sitting between them. CDR1 is SGHDT and CDR2 is YYEEEE in the germline V gene. CDR3 size: 16 residues. The CDR3 DNA is TGTGCCAGCAGCTTGTACGGGGTTAATAGCAATCAGCCCCAGCATTTT. Encoded protein: CASSLYGVNSNQPQHF.

Only a few counts were recorded for this clone. The chain couples TRBV4-1 to TRBJ1-5; tentative D call: TRBD1 (6 bases). This CDR3 region has 14 residues. Trimming stripped 3 bases from V and 5 bases from J, with 11 bases between. Looked up from germline, CDR1 is MGHRA and CDR2 is YSYEKL. Here the CDR3 DNA reads TGCGCCAGCAGCCAGGAAACAGGGTATCAGCCCCAGCATTTT. It encodes CASSQETGYQPQHF.

The chain joins TRBV5-4 to TRBJ2-6; possibly TRBD1 for D (6 bases). CDR1 SGHNT and CDR2 YYREEE come from the germline V gene (reference sequence). This CDR3 is 15 amino acids long. Between the trimmed V and J ends, which lost 3 bases and 0 bases, there was a span of 7 bases. CDR3 DNA: TGTGCCAGCAGCTCCAGGGGCTCTGGGGCCAACGTCCTGACTTTC. Amino acids: CASSSRGSGANVLTF.

This chain joins TRBV30 and TRBJ2-1; 7 bases are shared with TRBD1. V was clipped by 4 bases and J by 1 base; unmatched bases: 7. This CDR3 has 15 amino acids. Looked up from germline, CDR1 is GTSNPN and CDR2 is SVGIG (reference sequence). CDR3 sequence: CAWTTGSASYNEQFF. CDR3 nucleotide sequence: TGTGCCTGGACGACAGGGAGTGCGTCCTACAATGAGCAGTTCTTC.

The CDR3 loop is CSVERTGDGYTF. The CDR3 DNA reads TGCAGCGTTGAACGGACAGGGGATGGCTACACCTTC. The chain couples TRBV29-1 to TRBJ1-2, with 9 bases that match TRBD1. Germline CDR1 reads SQVTM; CDR2 reads ANQGSEA. The V segment lost 2 bases and the J segment 6 bases; nucleotides outside the gene matches: 1. The CDR3 extends over 12 amino acids.

This clone was recorded only once. The rearrangement links TRBV5-4 to TRBJ2-1, with 8 nucleotides matching TRBD2. CDR1 SGHNT and CDR2 YYREEE come from the germline V gene (reference sequence). The CDR3 length is 12 residues. V shed 3 bases, J shed 9 bases, and the junction held 2 bases outside the gene matches. CDR3 in amino acids: CASSYRGGEQFF. In DNA form, the CDR3 reads TGTGCCAGCAGCTACCGGGGGGGTGAGCAGTTCTTC.

V and J are TRBV28 and TRBJ1-5; D not certain. V was shortened by 8 bases and J by 1 base, with 12 bases between the two germline ends. Germline CDR1 is MDHEN and CDR2 is SYDVKM. The CDR3 totals 14 residues. CDR3 sequence: CASVLPGSNQPQHF. CDR3 sequence (DNA): TGTGCCAGCGTCTTGCCCGGGAGCAATCAGCCCCAGCATTTT.

This sequence joins TRBV14 and TRBJ1-1; TRBD1 agrees at 8 bases. V was clipped by 5 bases and J by 6 bases; unmatched bases: 14. Per germline, CDR1 SGHDN and CDR2 FVKESK. The CDR3 sequence is 16 residues long. The CDR3 sequence is CASSFRTGQGPAEAFF. In DNA form, the CDR3 reads TGTGCCAGCAGCTTCCGAACCGGACAGGGCCCTGCTGAAGCTTTCTTT.

The chain is built from TRBV27 and TRBJ1-2, with unresolved D. CDR1 is MNHEY and CDR2 is SMNVEV in the germline V gene (reference sequence). V gave up 2 bases and J gave up 2 bases, with 6 bases separating them. The CDR3 runs to 13 residues. This CDR3 is CASSLNRNYGYTF. CDR3 sequence (DNA): TGTGCCAGCAGTTTAAACAGAAACTATGGCTACACCTTC.

J is TRBJ2-7 and V is TRBV5-1, with 7 positions matching TRBD1. Germline values: CDR1 SGHRS, CDR2 YFSETQ. V was clipped by 5 bases and J by 5 bases; unmatched bases: 10. The CDR3 extends over 14 amino acids. CDR3 nucleotide sequence: TGCGCCAGCAGACCCGGACAGGAGGCCCACGAGCAGTACTTC. It is translated as CASRPGQEAHEQYF.

The chain recombines TRBV4-3 with TRBJ1-4, with 11 positions matching TRBD1. V dropped 2 bases and J dropped 8; count of bases not matched to a gene: 7. CDR1 is LGHNA, CDR2 YSLEER, per germline. CDR3 length equals 16 residues. The CDR3 DNA sequence: TGCGCCAGCAGCCAAATCTGGCGGACAGGGGGCGAAAAACTGTTTTTT. This translates into CASSQIWRTGGEKLFF.

The V and J genes are TRBV7-9 and TRBJ2-7; D not resolved. The CDR3 contains 11 residues. Germline V lookup: CDR1 SEHNR, CDR2 FQNEAQ (reference sequence). V was trimmed by 1 base and J by 10 bases, leaving 8 bases between them. This CDR3 reads CASSLVGSQYF. The CDR3 DNA sequence: TGTGCCAGCAGCTTAGTGGGCAGCCAGTACTTC.

The chain links TRBV23-1 to TRBJ2-7; 10 bases map to TRBD2. TRBV23-1 is labeled an ORF, and its function is uncertain. The CDR3 contains 18 residues. J was trimmed by 3 bases and V by 4 bases; bases with no gene match: 15. CDR3 region: CASSPRGSGGPPCYEQYF. CDR3 nucleotides: TGCGCCAGCAGTCCCCGTGGTAGCGGGGGGCCCCCGTGCTACGAGCAGTACTTC.

The chain has TRBV6-5 and TRBJ2-7; maybe TRBD2 (6 bases). The germline V gene encodes CDR1 MNHEY and CDR2 SVGAGI. V lost 4 bases and J lost 1, with 11 bases in between. The CDR3 covers 14 residues. CDR3 in amino acids: CASSCSEGSYEQYF. In DNA, the CDR3 is TGTGCCAGCAGTTGCTCGGAGGGGTCCTACGAGCAGTACTTC.

The table lists this clone with a count of one. The chain employs TRBV7-9 and TRBJ1-1; 7 nucleotides match TRBD1. Trimming at V came to 5 bases and at J to 4 bases, leaving 7 bases not matched to a gene. This CDR3 has 14 residues. CDR1 is SEHNR, CDR2 FQNEAQ, per germline (reference sequence). The CDR3 here is CASSTTGVGTEAFF. CDR3 bases: TGTGCCAGCAGCACTACAGGGGTCGGCACTGAAGCTTTCTTT. The variable domain in full, with the rest retrieved from reference TRBV7-9 and TRBJ1-1, is DTGVSQNPRHKITKRGQNVTFRCDPISEHNRLYWYRQTLGQGPEFLTYFQNEAQLEKSRLLSDRFSAERPKGSFSTLEIQRTEQGDSAMYLCASSTTGVGTEAFFGQGTRLTVV.

This clone was detected only once. CDR3 nucleotide sequence: TGTGCCAGCAGCTGGGGTATGGGGGGGGCCTACGAGCAGTACTTC. Translating it yields CASSWGMGGAYEQYF. The V gene is TRBV11-2, the J gene TRBJ2-7; 7 nucleotides align to TRBD2. V lost 4 bases and J lost 2; bases outside the gene matches: 8. This CDR3 has 15 residues. CDR1 is SGHAT, CDR2 FQNNGV, per germline.

This chain connects TRBV7-9 to TRBJ2-3; 10 nucleotides match TRBD2. This CDR3 has 16 amino acids. CDR1 is SEHNR, CDR2 FQNEAQ, per germline (reference sequence). Trimming at V came to 2 bases and at J to 4 bases, leaving 6 bases not matched to a gene. The CDR3 sequence: CASSLMGSGGPDTQYF. CDR3 nucleotide sequence: TGTGCCAGCAGCTTAATGGGTAGCGGGGGGCCAGATACGCAGTATTTT.

The V gene is TRBV7-8, the J gene TRBJ1-5, with TRBD1 matching over 7 bases. CDR1 and CDR2 (germline): SGHVS, FQNEAQ. The length of the CDR3 is 13 residues. V dropped 5 bases and J dropped 5; count of bases not matched to a gene: 3. The CDR3 sequence: CASSLDRDQPQHF. In DNA, the CDR3 is TGTGCCAGCAGCCTCGACAGGGATCAGCCCCAGCATTTT.

This chain joins TRBV7-9 and TRBJ2-1; no reliable D call. Germline CDR1 SEHNR, CDR2 FQNEAQ (reference sequence). Trimming stripped 3 bases from V and 4 bases from J, with 10 bases between. The CDR3 covers 14 residues. This CDR3 is CASSFSTQYNEQFF. In nucleotides, the CDR3 is TGTGCCAGCAGCTTCTCGACTCAGTACAATGAGCAGTTCTTC.